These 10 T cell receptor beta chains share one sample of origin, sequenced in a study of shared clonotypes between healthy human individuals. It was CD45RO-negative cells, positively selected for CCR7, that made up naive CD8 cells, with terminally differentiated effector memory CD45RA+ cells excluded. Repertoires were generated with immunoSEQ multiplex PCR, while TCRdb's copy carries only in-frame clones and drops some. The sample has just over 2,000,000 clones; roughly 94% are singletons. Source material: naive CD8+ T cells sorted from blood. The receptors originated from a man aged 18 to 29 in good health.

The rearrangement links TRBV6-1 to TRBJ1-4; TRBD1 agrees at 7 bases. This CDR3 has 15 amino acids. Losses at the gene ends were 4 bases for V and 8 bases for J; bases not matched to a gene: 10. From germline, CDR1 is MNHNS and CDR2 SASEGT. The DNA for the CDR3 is TGTGCCAGCAGTGGACGCCTGCAGGGGGACGAAAAACTGTTTTTT. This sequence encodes CASSGRLQGDEKLFF.

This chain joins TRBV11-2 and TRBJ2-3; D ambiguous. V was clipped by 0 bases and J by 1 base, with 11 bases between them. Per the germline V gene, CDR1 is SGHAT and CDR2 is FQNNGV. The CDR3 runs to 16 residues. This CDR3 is CASSLDMAWGTDTQYF. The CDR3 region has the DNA TGTGCCAGCAGCTTAGATATGGCCTGGGGCACAGATACGCAGTATTTT.

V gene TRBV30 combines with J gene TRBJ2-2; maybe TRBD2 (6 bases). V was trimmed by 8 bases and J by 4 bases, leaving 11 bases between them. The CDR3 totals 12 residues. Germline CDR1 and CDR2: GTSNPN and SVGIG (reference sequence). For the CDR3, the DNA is TGTGCCCACGGGGGAATCACCGGGGAGCTGTTTTTT. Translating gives CAHGGITGELFF.

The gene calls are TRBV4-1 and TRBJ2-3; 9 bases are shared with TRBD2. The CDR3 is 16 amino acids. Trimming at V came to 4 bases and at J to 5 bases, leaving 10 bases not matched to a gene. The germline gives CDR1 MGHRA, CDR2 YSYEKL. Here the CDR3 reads CASSPVAGERGDTQYF. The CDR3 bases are TGCGCCAGCAGCCCGGTAGCGGGAGAGCGGGGAGATACGCAGTATTTT.

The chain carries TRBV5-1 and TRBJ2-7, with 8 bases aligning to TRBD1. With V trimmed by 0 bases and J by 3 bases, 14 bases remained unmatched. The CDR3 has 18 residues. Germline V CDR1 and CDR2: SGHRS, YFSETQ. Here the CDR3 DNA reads TGCGCCAGCAGCTTGGCCGAACCACTCCAGGGGGCAAACTACGAGCAGTACTTC. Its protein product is CASSLAEPLQGANYEQYF.

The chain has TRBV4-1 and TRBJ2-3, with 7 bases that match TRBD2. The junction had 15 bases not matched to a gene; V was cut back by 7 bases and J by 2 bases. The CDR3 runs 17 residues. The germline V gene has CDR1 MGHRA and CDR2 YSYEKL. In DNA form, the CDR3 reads TGCGCCAGCACCCCCCAGAGCGGGGCGGGGCCCACAGATACGCAGTATTTT. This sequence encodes CASTPQSGAGPTDTQYF.

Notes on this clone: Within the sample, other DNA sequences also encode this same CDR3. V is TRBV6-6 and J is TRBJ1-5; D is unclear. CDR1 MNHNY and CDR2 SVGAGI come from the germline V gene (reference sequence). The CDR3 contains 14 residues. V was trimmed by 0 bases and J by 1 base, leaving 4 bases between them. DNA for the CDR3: TGTGCCAGCAGTTACTCAGGGAGCAATCAGCCCCAGCATTTT. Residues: CASSYSGSNQPQHF.

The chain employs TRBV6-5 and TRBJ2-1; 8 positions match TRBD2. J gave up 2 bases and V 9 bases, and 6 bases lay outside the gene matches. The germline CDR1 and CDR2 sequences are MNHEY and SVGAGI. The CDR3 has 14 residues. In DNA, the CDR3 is TGTGCCAGTTTCGGGGGGGCCGCCTACAATGAGCAGTTCTTC. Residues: CASFGGAAYNEQFF.

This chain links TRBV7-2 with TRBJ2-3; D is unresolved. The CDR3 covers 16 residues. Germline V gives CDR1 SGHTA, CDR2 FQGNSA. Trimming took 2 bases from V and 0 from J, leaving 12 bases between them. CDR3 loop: CASSLFLGSSTDTQYF. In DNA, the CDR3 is TGTGCCAGCAGCTTATTCCTAGGTTCTAGCACAGATACGCAGTATTTT.

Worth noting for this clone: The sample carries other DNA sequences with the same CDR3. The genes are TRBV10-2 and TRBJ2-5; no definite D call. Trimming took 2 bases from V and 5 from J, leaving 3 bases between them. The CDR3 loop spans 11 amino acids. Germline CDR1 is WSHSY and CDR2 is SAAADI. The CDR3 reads CASSERETQYF. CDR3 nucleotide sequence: TGCGCCAGCAGTGAGCGTGAGACCCAGTACTTC.